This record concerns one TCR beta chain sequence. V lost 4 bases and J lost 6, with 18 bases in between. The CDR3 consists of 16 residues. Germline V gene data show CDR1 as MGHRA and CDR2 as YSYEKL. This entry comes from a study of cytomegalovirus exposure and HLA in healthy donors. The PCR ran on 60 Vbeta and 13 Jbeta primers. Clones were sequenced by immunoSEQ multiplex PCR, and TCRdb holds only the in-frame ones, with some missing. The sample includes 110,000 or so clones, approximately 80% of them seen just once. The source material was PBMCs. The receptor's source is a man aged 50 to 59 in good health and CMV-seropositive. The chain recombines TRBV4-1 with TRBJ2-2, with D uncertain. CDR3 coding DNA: TGCGCCAGCAGCCGTTTAGTCCTCCGCGTAGCCGGGGAGCTGTTTTTT. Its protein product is CASSRLVLRVAGELFF.